Detailed here is one T cell receptor (beta chain). The antigen is undetermined. V lost 4 bases and J 4 bases, leaving 14 bases between the germline ends. CDR3 length equals 14 residues. The germline gives CDR1 SGHRS, CDR2 YFSETQ. This entry is derived from a study of T cell responses to AZD1222 COVID-19 vaccine. Whole-study findings and limits: At baseline, seropositivity was found in only a handful of AZD1222 recipients. Donors, mostly white British, included more females; clonal diversity was possibly underestimated. Repertoire sampling happened only post peak T cell response.

TCRdb's table, derived via immunoSEQ multiplex PCR, lists solely in-frame clones and lacks some. The sample records more than 120,000 clones, approximately 89% being singletons. The chain combines TRBV5-1 with TRBJ1-1; a possible D gene is TRBD1 (5 bases). This specimen consisted of peripheral blood, obtained 28 days after the second AZD1222 dose. The TCR comes from an adult who received the AZD1222 COVID-19 vaccine. CDR3 residues: CASSMGGLSTEAFF. The CDR3 coding sequence is TGCGCCAGCAGCATGGGGGGACTGAGCACTGAAGCTTTCTTT.